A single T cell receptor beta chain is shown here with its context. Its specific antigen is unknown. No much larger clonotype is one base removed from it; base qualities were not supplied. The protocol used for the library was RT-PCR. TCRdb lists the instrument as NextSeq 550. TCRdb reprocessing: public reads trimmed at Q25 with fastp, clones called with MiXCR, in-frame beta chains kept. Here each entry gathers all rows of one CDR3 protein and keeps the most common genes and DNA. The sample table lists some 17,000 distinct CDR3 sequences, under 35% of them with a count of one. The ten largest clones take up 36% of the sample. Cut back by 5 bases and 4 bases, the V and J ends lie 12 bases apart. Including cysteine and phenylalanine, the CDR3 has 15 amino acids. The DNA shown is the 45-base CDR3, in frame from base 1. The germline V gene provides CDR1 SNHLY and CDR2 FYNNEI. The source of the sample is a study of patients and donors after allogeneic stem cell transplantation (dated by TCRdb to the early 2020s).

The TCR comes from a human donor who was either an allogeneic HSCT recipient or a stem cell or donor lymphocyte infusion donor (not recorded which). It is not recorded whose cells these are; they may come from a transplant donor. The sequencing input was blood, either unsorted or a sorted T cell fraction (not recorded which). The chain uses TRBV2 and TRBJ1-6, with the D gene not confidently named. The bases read TGTGCCAGCAGTTTCTCCGGGAGATATAATTCACCCCTCCACTTT. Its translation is CASSFSGRYNSPLHF.